This T cell receptor beta chain emerged from a study of blood T cell repertoires in COVID-19. Study details: Donors in the United States, Italy and Spain gave samples during acute or convalescent COVID-19. Sources were T cells, B-cell-depleted T cells, or PBMCs; the material itself was cDNA or gDNA.

This clone was observed a single time. The CDR3 totals 13 residues. The V gene's germline CDR1 is MNHEY and CDR2 SMNVEV (reference sequence). The trim removed 5 bases at V and 4 bases at J, leaving 4 bases unmatched. Generated by immunoSEQ multiplex PCR, the TCRdb table keeps only in-frame clones and is missing some. This sample has 120,000 to 150,000 clones, with 70% to 90% found just once. The sequenced material came from peripheral blood. The chain uses TRBV27 and TRBJ1-2; 7 bases line up with TRBD1. The sequence came from a middle-aged woman with active or convalescent COVID-19. CDR3 in DNA: TGTGCCAGCAGTGCAAGACAGGGCTATGGCTACACCTTC. Amino acids: CASSARQGYGYTF.